This T cell receptor beta chain was identified in a study of shared clonotypes between healthy human individuals. Study-level background: The cohort had a couple of women and a few men, ages 18 to 49.

The CDR3 extends over 14 amino acids. Trimming left V 7 bases short and J 6 bases short, with 19 bases between. CDR1 and CDR2 (germline): MGHDK, SYGVNS. The data were produced by immunoSEQ multiplex PCR, yet TCRdb's version contains in-frame clones alone and is incomplete. The sample yields about 2.4 million clones, 90% to 95% seen once. The source of this sequence is a man younger than 35 in good health. Some clones in this sample may be carry-over from other donors' samples. The chain links TRBV25-1 to TRBJ2-7; D is tentatively TRBD1 or TRBD2 (5 bases each). The sequencing input was naive CD4+ T cells from PBMCs. Noted subset: CD45RA+ positively selected. CDR3 coding DNA: TGTGCCAGCACTTGGCCGGGACCTCCTACCGAGCAGTACTTC. Encoded protein: CASTWPGPPTEQYF.